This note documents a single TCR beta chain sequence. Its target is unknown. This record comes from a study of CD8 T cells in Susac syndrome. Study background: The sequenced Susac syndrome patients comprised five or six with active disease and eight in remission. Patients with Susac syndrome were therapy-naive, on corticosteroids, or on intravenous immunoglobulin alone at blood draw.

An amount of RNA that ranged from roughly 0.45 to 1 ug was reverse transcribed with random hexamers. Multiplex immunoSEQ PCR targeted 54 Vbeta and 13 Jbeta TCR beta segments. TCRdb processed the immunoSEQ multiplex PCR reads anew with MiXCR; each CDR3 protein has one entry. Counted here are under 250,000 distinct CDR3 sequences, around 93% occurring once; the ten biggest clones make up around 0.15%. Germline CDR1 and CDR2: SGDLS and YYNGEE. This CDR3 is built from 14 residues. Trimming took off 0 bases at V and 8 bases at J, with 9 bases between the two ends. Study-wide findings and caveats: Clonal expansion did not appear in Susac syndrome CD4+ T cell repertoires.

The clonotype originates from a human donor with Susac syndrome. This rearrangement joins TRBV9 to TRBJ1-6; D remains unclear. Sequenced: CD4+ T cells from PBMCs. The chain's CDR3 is CASSVATRHSPLHF. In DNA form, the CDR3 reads TGTGCCAGCAGCGTAGCTACCCGGCATTCACCCCTCCACTTT.